This TCR beta chain was sequenced during a study of circulating and synovial CD4+ cells in juvenile arthritis. Here immunoSEQ multiplex PCR was the method, and the copy in TCRdb shows in-frame clones only, minus some. Of about 33,000 clones listed, about 95% are singletons. Study results and caveats: Bulk blood CD4 repertoires were more diverse than these. Deeper sequencing increased measured overlap with synovial clonotypes. T cell genome counts differed by at least an order of magnitude between CPL and CD4 samples. Circulating pathogenic-like lymphocytes shared a substantially higher fraction of CDR3 sequences with synovium than bulk blood.

This CDR3 has 14 residues. Germline assignment: CDR1 MDHEN and CDR2 SYDVKM. The germline V and J ends were trimmed by 5 bases and 3 bases, with 14 bases remaining between them. About this clone: Its antigen is undetermined.

The TCR sequence derives from a human donor with juvenile idiopathic arthritis. The chain carries TRBV28 and TRBJ2-7, with a tentative D call TRBD1 (6 bases). Sequencing was done on a sample of CD4+ T cells from blood. Written as DNA, the CDR3 is TGTGCCAGCAGTCTACAGGGTCCAAGCTACGAGCAGTACTTC. It specifies CASSLQGPSYEQYF.